The present TCR beta chain was sequenced within a study of shared clonotypes between healthy human individuals (dated by TCRdb to the early 2020s). Looking at the study overall: Three men and a couple of women, aged 18 to 49 years, made up the cohort. Per donor, leukapheresis produced somewhere between about 0.9 and 10 billion PBMCs. For each donor, CD4 naive and CD4 memory were each given three plates, CD8 naive was given two plates, and CD8 memory was given one plate. Different laboratories and diverse techniques were used to prepare libraries and sequence TCR repertoires, to increase sequencing depth and limit assay-specific biases. To estimate repertoire size and how much clonotype sharing occurs between individuals, the study deeply sequenced the blood TCR repertoires of 4 to 6 healthy adults. Broader findings and caveats from the paper: Pairwise subsampling led to the expectation that sequencing depth would affect the degree of clonotype sharing among donors. Even with the large sequencing depth, rarefaction of the sorted-subset datasets indicated that sequencing was incomplete. Sharing across several donors was observed for 5% to 6.5% of naive CD4, less than 4% of naive CD8, about 2.5% of memory CD4, and roughly 0.4% of memory CD8 clonotypes. Only blood was sampled, and tissue TCR repertoires likely differ from those in blood. The genetic and exposure-history diversity represented was limited by the small number of donors. Compared with non-shared clonotypes, clonotypes shared by all four sorted-subset donors had higher generation probabilities. Naive subsets generally had larger estimated clonotype richness than memory subsets.

This clone has a handful of counts. It has no known antigen specificity. Qualities for individual bases were not recorded, and no much larger clone is one base off. Healthy HIV-negative adults with no recently reported acute infections or vaccinations were included as donors. Every donor was a Caucasian adult residing in Nashville, Tennessee, USA. Magnetic negative selection was used to enrich CD4+ T cells, after which naive cells were positively selected on CD45RA and the negative fraction became the memory subset. After blood collection by leukapheresis, PBMCs were isolated using Ficoll-Histopaque density gradient centrifugation and then cryopreserved in the vapor phase of liquid nitrogen. Analytical flow cytometry was used to check the purity and quantity of each magnetically sorted T cell population. From each sorted fraction, genomic DNA was isolated and quantified by UV absorbance on a Nanodrop 2000c.

Using the deep immunoSEQ assay, multiplex PCR amplified TCR CDR3 regions from genomic DNA. For each cell subset, the extracted genomic DNA was distributed evenly across all wells of several immunoSEQ 96-well plates, and each plate served as one replicate. For sorted subsets, roughly 200 ng of genomic DNA, equivalent to around 31,000 T cell genomes, went into each replicate PCR. Purified libraries were measured with a Qubit 3.0 fluorometer, size-checked on a Bioanalyzer 2100, and measured again with the KAPA Library Quantification kit. Each immunoSEQ 96-well plate was sequenced on its own single-read 150-cycle Illumina NextSeq 550 flow cell. The paper's data handling went like this. Because the immunoSEQ output held only junctional sequences and lacked quality scores, the filtering could not match the filtering applied to full-length reads. To assign V/J genes and CDR3, sequences were annotated using PyIR, a Python wrapper for IgBLAST v1.9, with IMGT germline references. Any read was removed if the V/J assignment was weak (E-value above 1e-6), the CDR3 was missing, or the read contained stop codons, out-of-frame junctions, or ambiguous translated residues. V3J clonotypes were defined as sequences sharing the same inferred V gene, J gene, and CDR3 amino acid sequence. Percentage overlap between repertoires was calculated by dividing the number of shared unique clonotypes by the size of the smaller repertoire. Richness of each repertoire was evaluated using RTK rarefaction, the Chao1 estimator, and Recon v2.1 estimates of unobserved clonotypes. Generation probabilities for all TCRbeta clonotypes obtained by the gDNA method from a handful of donors were computed using OLGA. The source is immuneACCESS, and TCRdb retained only in-frame sequences with V and J called. Part of the clones is not carried over; for the studies checked, unresolved V genes explain less than half of this, and the remainder is unexplained. The V and J calls and clone size were taken over from that table, and D and trimming were inferred from the DNA. This sample lists over a million clones; roughly 74% were detected once. The top ten constitute around 0.6% of the sample.

V lost 6 bases and J lost 7 bases; the stretch between them is 9 bases long. The germline V gene (reference sequence) gives CDR1 as MNHNY and CDR2 as SVGAGI. Including cysteine and phenylalanine, the CDR3 has 11 amino acids. The read is trimmed to its CDR3 DNA, 33 bases read in frame from base 1. Material for sequencing was memory CD4+ T cells from PBMCs. The cell subset or site label, read with the paper, signifies: CD45RA-negative fraction. The rearranged segments are TRBV6-6 and TRBJ1-1; the D gene assignment is ambiguous. The TCR comes from a man aged 18 to 35 in good health. Some clones in this sample may be carry-over from other donors' samples. The CDR3 has the sequence CASRRSSEAFF. The sequence in DNA is TGTGCCAGCAGAAGATCGAGTGAAGCTTTCTTT.